One sample yielded the 25 T cell receptor beta chains listed below, sequenced in a study of T cell clonality in common variable immunodeficiency. What these receptors recognize is not known. General study results and limits: Reportedly, TCR beta sequences from common variable immunodeficiency showed fewer deletions and N-nucleotide insertions.

The assay was immunoSEQ multiplex PCR, and TCRdb's table has in-frame clones only and misses some. The sample presents 40,000 to 50,000 clones, none singletons. The sample comprised peripheral blood mononuclear cells. These receptors were collected from a human donor with common variable immunodeficiency.

This clone was observed at least ten times. The CDR3 extends 3 residues past the end of the read, so its final part is completed from the germline J gene. The chain recombines TRBV30 with TRBJ1-1, with D maybe TRBD1 (6 bases). Germline CDR1 reads GTSNPN; CDR2 reads SVGIG (reference sequence). V was shortened by 1 base and J by 5 bases, with 20 bases between the two germline ends. The CDR3 extends over 16 amino acids. CDR3 in amino acids: CAWSAPGHRGLTEAFF. CDR3 DNA, as far as it was read: TGTGCCTGGAGTGCTCCGGGACACCGAGGGTTGACTGAA.

In its sample, this clone was seen many times. The CDR3 goes on 3 residues after the read ends, and that part is filled in from the germline J gene. V usage is TRBV7-2 and J usage is TRBJ1-5; the D gene is possibly TRBD1 (5 bases). Trimming shortened V by 4 bases and J by 3 bases, and 10 bases separated the two germline ends. Germline CDR1 SGHTA, CDR2 FQGNSA. This CDR3 is 14 amino acids long. The CDR3 protein is CASSSDSSNQPQHF. The sequenced part of the CDR3 DNA is TGTGCCAGCAGCTCAGACAGCTCCAATCAGCCC.

This clone turned up a few times. The read is 3 residues too short to cover the CDR3 end, so that end is filled in from the germline J gene. The chain is built from TRBV7-2 and TRBJ2-5, with 7 bases aligning to TRBD1. The CDR3 loop spans 15 amino acids. The J segment lost 5 bases and the V segment lost 5 bases, leaving 11 bases of the junction unmatched. CDR1 and CDR2 from the germline V gene are SGHTA and FQGNSA. Here the CDR3 reads CASSPDRAPGETQYF. The covered CDR3 bases are TGTGCCAGCAGCCCCGACAGGGCTCCAGGGGAGACC. The variable domain in full, with the rest retrieved from reference TRBV7-2 and TRBJ2-5, is GAGVSQSPSNKVTEKGKDVELRCDPISGHTALYWYRQSLGQGLEFLIYFQGNSAPDKSGLPSDRFSAERTGGSVSTLTIQRTQQEDSAVYLCASSPDRAPGETQYFGPGTRLLVL.

This clone was found a few times. The CDR3 end falls 3 residues outside the read, so it is completed with the germline J gene. The chain recombines TRBV30 with TRBJ2-3; D may match TRBD1 or TRBD2 (5 bases each). V lost 0 bases and J 4 bases, leaving 17 bases between the germline ends. Germline-derived CDR1 and CDR2 are GTSNPN and SVGIG (reference sequence). The CDR3 extends over 16 amino acids. The part of the CDR3 DNA that was read is TGTGCCTGGAGTGTACGGGCAGGGTGGGGAGCAGATACG. Its translation is CAWSVRAGWGADT. The complete CDR3 reads CAWSVRAGWGADTQYF.

As concerns this clone: The read finishes 3 residues shy of the CDR3 end, and the germline J gene is used to complete it. The chain carries TRBV7-9 and TRBJ1-5; TRBD1 matches 8 bases. V gave up 5 bases and J gave up 4 bases; unmatched junction bases: 1. Germline values: CDR1 SEHNR, CDR2 FQNEAQ (reference sequence). CDR3 length equals 13 residues. The CDR3 loop reads CASSTGGNQPQHF. The DNA read from the CDR3 is TGTGCCAGCAGCACAGGGGGAAATCAGCCC.

This clone was counted between two and nine times. The CDR3 end lies 3 residues beyond the end of the read and is filled in from the germline J gene. The J gene is TRBJ2-3, the V gene TRBV7-2, with TRBD2 matching 12 bases. Germline-derived CDR1 and CDR2 are SGHTA and FQGNSA. The ends lost 5 bases at V and 3 bases at J; junction bases unmatched: 3. The CDR3 totals 15 residues. The covered CDR3 bases are TGTGCCAGCAGCCCGACTAGCGGGGGAACAGATACG. Translation: CASSPTSGGTDT. The CDR3 reads in full as CASSPTSGGTDTQYF.

The part of the CDR3 DNA that was read is TGCAGTGCTAGGACTAGCAACTACAATGAG. Protein: CSARTSNYNE. The CDR3 in full is CSARTSNYNEQFF. The V gene is TRBV20-1, the J gene TRBJ2-1, with 7 bases that match TRBD2. The observed sequence ends 3 residues before the CDR3 terminus, with the missing tail filled in from the germline J gene. CDR3 length equals 13 residues. Germline loops: CDR1 DFQATT, CDR2 SNEGSKA (reference sequence). The J segment lost 3 bases and the V segment lost 3 bases, leaving 2 bases of the junction unmatched.

Of note for this clone: The CDR3 extends 3 residues past the end of the read, so its final part is completed from the germline J gene. The same CDR3 arises from other DNA sequences in this sample as well. V and J are TRBV30 and TRBJ1-1; D remains ambiguous. The germline V gene has CDR1 GTSNPN and CDR2 SVGIG (reference sequence). V lost 2 bases and J 5 bases, leaving 9 bases between the germline ends. This CDR3 region has 12 residues. The sequenced part of the CDR3 DNA is TGTGCCTGGAGTACCGGGGATACTGAA. Amino acids: CAWSTGDTE. The full CDR3 is CAWSTGDTEAFF.

This clone was found many times. The sequenced fragment ends 3 residues before the CDR3 boundary, so the rest is inferred from the germline J gene. This rearrangement joins TRBV30 to TRBJ1-1, with 11 bases lining up with TRBD1. V lost 3 bases and J lost 5; bases outside the gene matches: 2. Germline V gene data show CDR1 as GTSNPN and CDR2 as SVGIG (reference sequence). The CDR3 is 13 amino acids. The CDR3 is CAWRGQGGTEAFF. Partial CDR3 DNA: TGTGCCTGGAGGGGACAGGGGGGGACTGAA.

In its sample, this clone was seen many times. The read stops 3 residues short of the end of the CDR3; the missing end is completed from the germline J gene. V usage is TRBV18 and J usage is TRBJ2-1; 8 positions match TRBD2. Germline CDR1 KGHSH, CDR2 LQKENI. V was clipped by 0 bases and J by 9 bases; unmatched bases: 4. CDR3 length equals 14 residues. The CDR3 loop reads CASSPPGLDFEQFF. Partial CDR3 DNA: TGTGCCAGCTCACCACCGGGACTAGATTTTGAG.

The CDR3 sequence: CAWSVRAAGNTIYF. The sequenced part of the CDR3 DNA is TGTGCCTGGAGTGTAAGGGCAGCTGGAAACACC. This chain connects TRBV30 to TRBJ1-3; D remains ambiguous. The CDR3 end lies 3 residues beyond the end of the read and is filled in from the germline J gene. The ends were cut back, 0 bases at V and 2 bases at J, with 8 bases in the middle. This CDR3 comprises 14 residues. Germline-derived CDR1 and CDR2 are GTSNPN and SVGIG (reference sequence).

This clone was seen a handful of times. The CDR3 is cut off 3 residues early in the read; its end comes from the germline J gene. The V and J genes are TRBV11-2 and TRBJ2-7; 11 bases align to TRBD2. The CDR3 has 14 amino acids. Germline-derived CDR1 and CDR2 are SGHAT and FQNNGV. After removal of 6 bases from V and 3 bases from J, the junction contained 4 bases not matched to a gene. CDR3 bases read: TGTGCCAGCAGGAGACTAGCGGGACGCTACGAG. Translating gives CASRRLAGRYE. The entire CDR3 is CASRRLAGRYEQYF.

This clone has a handful of counts. The read ends 3 residues before the CDR3 terminus; that terminus is restored from the germline J gene. The chain employs TRBV11-2 and TRBJ2-3; 11 bases agree with TRBD2. The CDR3 has 15 residues. Germline CDR1 and CDR2: SGHAT and FQNNGV. Trimming cost V 5 bases and J 4 bases; bases outside gene matches: 5. CDR3 region: CASSPGLAAADTQYF. CDR3 DNA (partial): TGTGCCAGCAGCCCGGGACTAGCGGCAGCAGATACG.

This clone has a handful of counts. Read sequence stops 3 residues before the CDR3 end, and the germline J gene provides the missing end. The chain combines TRBV6-1 with TRBJ1-1; perhaps TRBD1 as D (6 bases). V was pared by 2 bases and J by 3 bases, with 13 bases between. Germline loops: CDR1 MNHNS, CDR2 SASEGT. The CDR3 loop spans 15 amino acids. The CDR3 DNA, read in part, is TGTGCCAGCAGTGAAAGTCAGACAGGCTACACTGAA. Translated: CASSESQTGYTE. The entire CDR3 sequence reads CASSESQTGYTEAFF.

The table lists this clone with many counts. Read data end 3 residues before the CDR3 end; the end is taken from the germline J gene. V and J are TRBV18 and TRBJ2-7; unclear D gene. Germline V CDR1 and CDR2: KGHSH, LQKENI. This CDR3 spans 14 amino acids. Deletions cut 0 bases from V and 6 bases from J, with 12 bases between. Here the CDR3 reads CASSPPFHIGEQYF. Partial CDR3 DNA: TGTGCCAGCTCACCACCGTTTCACATTGGCGAG.

This clone was observed at least ten times. The sequence runs out 3 residues before the end of the CDR3; the remainder is reconstructed from the germline J gene. The chain couples TRBV29-1 to TRBJ1-1, with D possibly TRBD1 on 5 matching bases. Trimming left V 5 bases short and J 2 bases short, with 12 bases between. This CDR3 is 13 amino acids long. Germline lookup yields CDR1 SQVTM and CDR2 ANQGSEA. The CDR3 region is CSVTGYSNTEAFF. The CDR3 bases that were read are TGCAGCGTTACAGGTTACTCTAACACTGAA.

Many counts were recorded for this clone. The read ends 3 residues early relative to the CDR3; the germline J gene fills the gap. J is TRBJ2-1 and V is TRBV7-2, with 9 nucleotides matching TRBD1. This CDR3 comprises 16 residues. Germline CDR1 reads SGHTA; CDR2 reads FQGNSA. V shed 0 bases and J 7 bases; nucleotides not matched to a gene: 7. The sequenced CDR3 bases are TGTGCCAGCAGCTTAGCGAGCGGACAGGGGAGGAATGAG. This gives the protein CASSLASGQGRNE. In full, the CDR3 reads CASSLASGQGRNEQFF.

Turning to this clone: The CDR3 extends 3 residues past the end of the read, so its final part is completed from the germline J gene. This sequence joins TRBV30 and TRBJ1-2, with D perhaps matching TRBD1 (6 bases). The CDR3 sequence is 13 residues long. V shed 0 bases and J shed 7 bases, with 12 bases lying between them. In germline, CDR1 is GTSNPN, CDR2 SVGIG (reference sequence). CDR3 residues: CAWSVLRGGGYTF. CDR3 bases read: TGTGCCTGGAGTGTCCTCAGGGGAGGTGGC.

This clone has at least ten counts. The CDR3 extends 3 residues past the end of the read, so its final part is completed from the germline J gene. The V call is TRBV2, the J call TRBJ1-4, with D possibly TRBD1 on 6 matching bases. The CDR3 loop spans 15 amino acids. Per germline, CDR1 SNHLY and CDR2 FYNNEI. Trimming took off 6 bases at V and 0 bases at J, with 11 bases between the two ends. Partial CDR3 DNA: TGTGCCAGCAGAAGACAGGCCGCAACTAATGAAAAA. Amino acid sequence: CASRRQAATNEK. The full CDR3 is CASRRQAATNEKLFF. Complete variable domain (other parts from reference TRBV2 and TRBJ1-4): EPEVTQTPSHQVTQMGQEVILRCVPISNHLYFYWYRQILGQKVEFLVSFYNNEISEKSEIFDDQFSVERPDGSNFTLKIRSTKLEDSAMYFCASRRQAATNEKLFFGSGTQLSVL.

On this clone: The read comes to an end 3 residues before the CDR3 does, leaving the germline J gene to fill in the end. The V gene is TRBV19, the J gene TRBJ1-1, with TRBD1 matching over 8 bases. V lost 4 bases to trimming and J lost 3 bases; unmatched junction nucleotides: 10. The CDR3 sequence is 16 residues long. Per germline, CDR1 LNHDA and CDR2 SQIVND (reference sequence). The DNA read from the CDR3 is TGTGCCAGTAGTACCCGGACAGGGTATACGGACACTGAA. It specifies CASSTRTGYTDTE. The entire CDR3 sequence reads CASSTRTGYTDTEAFF.

About this clone itself: The CDR3 is cut off 3 residues early in the read; its end comes from the germline J gene. The V gene is TRBV7-9, the J gene TRBJ2-5, with D maybe TRBD1 (5 bases). The germline V gene has CDR1 SEHNR and CDR2 FQNEAQ (reference sequence). V lost 3 bases and J 5 bases, leaving 10 bases between the germline ends. CDR3 length: 13 residues. The sequenced CDR3 bases are TGTGCCAGCAGCTTGACAGACTGGGAGACC. Amino acids: CASSLTDWET. The complete CDR3 sequence is CASSLTDWETQYF. Full variable domain (missing parts from reference TRBV7-9 and TRBJ2-5): DTGVSQNPRHKITKRGQNVTFRCDPISEHNRLYWYRQTLGQGPEFLTYFQNEAQLEKSRLLSDRFSAERPKGSFSTLEIQRTEQGDSAMYLCASSLTDWETQYFGPGTRLLVL.

Points on this clone: With the read ending 3 residues before the CDR3 end, the germline J gene is used to fill in that end. The chain employs TRBV6-1 and TRBJ2-5, with a weak D call TRBD1 (5 bases). There are 15 residues in the CDR3. Germline values: CDR1 MNHNS, CDR2 SASEGT. Trimming took 4 bases from V and 1 from J, leaving 13 bases between them. This chain's CDR3 is CASSARGTFQETQYF. The CDR3 bases that were read are TGTGCCAGCAGTGCTAGGGGTACCTTCCAAGAGACC.

This clone came up many times. The CDR3 end is not reached by the read, which stops 3 residues before it; the germline J gene fills it in. The gene calls are TRBV6-2 or TRBV6-3 and TRBJ1-2, with D perhaps TRBD1 (6 bases). CDR1 MNHEY and CDR2 SVGEGT come from the germline V gene. This CDR3 has 14 amino acids. V was pared by 5 bases and J by 0 bases, with 10 bases between. CDR3 bases read: TGTGCCAGCAGTGAGCAGGGGCCTAACTATGGC. The encoded protein is CASSEQGPNYG. The complete CDR3 sequence is CASSEQGPNYGYTF.

This clone was recorded many times. From the germline J gene comes the end of the CDR3, since the read stops 3 residues before it. The rearrangement links TRBV20-1 to TRBJ2-7, with TRBD2 matching 8 bases. In germline, CDR1 is DFQATT, CDR2 SNEGSKA (reference sequence). The V and J ends lost 1 base and 4 bases, in that order; junction bases with no gene match: 21. The CDR3 has 19 amino acids. Partial CDR3 DNA: TGCAGTGCTAGAGGTGTGCCCGGGGGGGGCCTTCTACAACATTACGAG. Translating it yields CSARGVPGGGLLQHYE. The CDR3 as a whole reads CSARGVPGGGLLQHYEQYF.

This clone was counted many times. The read falls 3 residues short of the CDR3 end, and the missing part is taken from the germline J gene. V usage is TRBV20-1 and J usage is TRBJ2-3, with 10 bases fitting TRBD2. The germline gives CDR1 DFQATT, CDR2 SNEGSKA (reference sequence). V gave up 3 bases and J gave up 4 bases; unmatched junction bases: 10. The CDR3 is 16 residues long. The CDR3 loop is CSARPAGGPAADTQYF. The part of the CDR3 DNA that was read is TGCAGTGCTAGGCCAGCGGGAGGGCCGGCGGCAGATACG.